The 20 T cell receptor beta chains below were found in one sample sequenced in a study of blood T cells in healthy people across ages. With a J-beta primer mix and a sample-barcoded 5' primer, a second PCR ran 7 to 11 cycles. MiXCR, applied by TCRdb to the 5' RACE reads, yields one record per CDR3 protein. The sample gives 550,000 to 700,000 distinct CDR3 sequences, 25% to 30% of which show up once; about a fifth is in the top ten. Sequencing was performed on blood. The receptors were sampled from a woman between 65 and 79 years old in good health.

This clonotype was picked up one time. The chain uses TRBV5-5 and TRBJ1-1; D is possibly TRBD1 (5 bases). The CDR3 is 15 residues long. Germline CDR1 and CDR2: SGHKS and YYEKEE (reference sequence). V was clipped by 4 bases and J by 0 bases, with 13 bases between them. DNA of the CDR3: TGTGCCAGCAGCCAGGGACTGAGCATGAACACTGAAGCTTTCTTT. Residues: CASSQGLSMNTEAFF.

The V call is TRBV29-1, the J call TRBJ1-4; D gene unclear. This CDR3 spans 19 amino acids. CDR1 is SQVTM, CDR2 ANQGSEA, per germline. Trimming took 0 bases from V and 6 from J, leaving 26 bases between them. The CDR3 loop is CSVEDGKTGLIGRDEKLFF. The CDR3 nucleotides are TGCAGCGTTGAAGACGGAAAGACCGGGTTGATTGGCCGGGATGAAAAACTGTTTTTT.

This chain connects TRBV4-3 to TRBJ2-7; D is uncertain. Deletions cut 3 bases from V and 5 bases from J, with 14 bases between. The CDR3 spans 14 residues. Germline CDR1 reads LGHNA; CDR2 reads YSLEER. CDR3 bases: TGCGCCAGCAGCCATTTGGTTGGGCAAAACGAGCAGTACTTC. Its translation: CASSHLVGQNEQYF.

This clonotype has ten or more counts. CDR3 sequence reads: CASSQYKTSGGYNEQFF. CDR3 nucleotides: TGTGCCAGCAGCCAATATAAGACTAGCGGGGGCTACAATGAGCAGTTCTTC. V is TRBV14 and J is TRBJ2-1, with 12 bases aligning to TRBD2. CDR1 and CDR2 from the germline V gene are SGHDN and FVKESK. V trimming: 2 bases; J trimming: 3 bases; junction bases outside the gene matches: 5. The CDR3 runs 17 residues.

This clonotype has a handful of counts. V and J are TRBV25-1 and TRBJ1-4; TRBD1 might be the D (6 bases). The V end was cut by 2 bases, the J end by 10 bases, with 17 bases between. CDR1 is MGHDK and CDR2 is SYGVNS in the germline V gene. The CDR3 is 15 residues long. The CDR3 loop is CASSETTGPRGKLFF. The CDR3 DNA sequence: TGTGCCAGCAGTGAAACCACAGGGCCGCGGGGAAAACTGTTTTTT. The full variable domain, its missing parts supplied by reference TRBV25-1 and TRBJ1-4, is EADIYQTPRYLVIGTGKKITLECSQTMGHDKMYWYQQDPGMELHLIHYSYGVNSTEKGDLSSESTVSRIRTEHFPLTLESARPSHTSQYLCASSETTGPRGKLFFGSGTQLSVL.

The sample holds a few counts of this clonotype. The gene calls are TRBV7-9 and TRBJ2-3; unclear D gene. There are 14 residues in the CDR3. The ends were cut back, 5 bases at V and 4 bases at J, with 13 bases in the middle. Germline CDR1 reads SEHNR; CDR2 reads FQNEAQ (reference sequence). CDR3 loop: CASSPDGAADTQYF. The CDR3 bases are TGTGCCAGCAGCCCAGACGGAGCTGCAGATACGCAGTATTTT.

About this clonotype: Without the conserved terminal phenylalanine or tryptophan, this CDR3 likely stems from a read error. The genes are TRBV20-1 and TRBJ1-2; D not certain. V was trimmed by 1 base and J by 2 bases, leaving 11 bases between them. The germline gives CDR1 DFQATT, CDR2 SNEGSKA (reference sequence). The CDR3 is 14 amino acids. The CDR3 loop reads CSARGLLGNYGYTI. In DNA, the CDR3 is TGCAGTGCTAGAGGGTTGCTAGGGAACTATGGCTACACCATC.

The V call is TRBV4-1, the J call TRBJ2-7; D is unclear. The germline V gene has CDR1 MGHRA and CDR2 YSYEKL. V lost 0 bases and J 3 bases, leaving 15 bases between the germline ends. CDR3 length: 16 residues. CDR3 sequence reads: CASSQERWYQSYEQYF. CDR3 DNA sequence: TGCGCCAGCAGCCAAGAGAGGTGGTACCAAAGCTACGAGCAGTACTTC.

V and J are TRBV25-1 and TRBJ1-1, with 7 bases matching TRBD1. V shed 7 bases and J 1 base; nucleotides not matched to a gene: 9. Germline-derived CDR1 and CDR2 are MGHDK and SYGVNS. The CDR3 loop spans 15 amino acids. CDR3 residues: CASTVTGVTNTEAFF. CDR3 DNA sequence: TGTGCCAGCACCGTAACAGGGGTGACGAACACTGAAGCTTTCTTT.

The chain links TRBV20-1 to TRBJ2-7, with D possibly matching TRBD2 (5 bases). The germline V and J ends were trimmed by 6 bases and 5 bases, with 17 bases remaining between them. The CDR3 length is 13 residues. CDR1 is DFQATT and CDR2 is SNEGSKA in the germline V gene (reference sequence). CDR3 nucleotides: TGCAGTGCCCTGAGGTGGAGAGGGAACGAGCAGTACTTC. The encoded protein is CSALRWRGNEQYF.

The genes are TRBV5-1 and TRBJ2-7, with a weak D call TRBD1 (5 bases). Between the trimmed V and J ends, which lost 2 bases and 3 bases, there was a span of 15 bases. This CDR3 comprises 15 residues. The V gene's germline CDR1 is SGHRS and CDR2 YFSETQ. The CDR3 DNA is TGCGCCAGCAGCTTCCTTGACAGAAACATCTACGAGCAGTACTTC. Protein sequence: CASSFLDRNIYEQYF.

This clonotype was detected many times. The chain employs TRBV4-3 and TRBJ2-5, with D perhaps matching TRBD2 (6 bases). This CDR3 is 15 amino acids long. Trimming took 0 bases from V and 3 from J, leaving 11 bases between them. CDR1 and CDR2 (germline): LGHNA, YSLEER. The CDR3 protein is CASSQDLGGKETQYF. CDR3 bases: TGCGCCAGCAGCCAAGACTTGGGGGGAAAAGAGACCCAGTACTTC.

The chain combines TRBV7-9 with TRBJ1-2; TRBD1 might be the D (5 bases). Trimming left V 5 bases short and J 2 bases short, with 12 bases between. Germline V gene sequence: CDR1 SEHNR, CDR2 FQNEAQ (reference sequence). CDR3 size: 14 residues. CDR3 amino acids: CASSPTSGNYGYTF. For the CDR3, the DNA is TGTGCCAGCAGCCCCACCTCAGGGAACTATGGCTACACCTTC.

This clonotype was observed a few times. V is TRBV7-2 and J is TRBJ1-1; no clear D gene. Per germline, CDR1 SGHTA and CDR2 FQGNSA. The CDR3 is made up of 15 amino acids. Trimming shortened V by 2 bases and J by 0 bases, and 10 bases separated the two germline ends. The CDR3, as DNA: TGTGCCAGCAGCTTACAGCAGAATTTGAACACTGAAGCTTTCTTT. Its translation is CASSLQQNLNTEAFF.

The chain carries TRBV6-5 and TRBJ2-7; 8 bases align to TRBD1. With V trimmed by 3 bases and J by 4 bases, 8 bases remained unmatched. CDR3 length equals 15 residues. Germline V gene data show CDR1 as MNHEY and CDR2 as SVGAGI. The CDR3 loop reads CASSYLQGAMYEQYF. The CDR3 DNA reads as TGTGCCAGCAGTTATCTCCAGGGGGCAATGTACGAGCAGTACTTC.

The chain links TRBV7-8 to TRBJ2-5, with TRBD1 matching 7 bases. This CDR3 has 17 residues. V lost 0 bases to trimming and J lost 5 bases; unmatched junction nucleotides: 12. Germline lookup yields CDR1 SGHVS and CDR2 FQNEAQ. Here the CDR3 reads CASSLALRGGRVETQYF. The CDR3 nucleotides are TGTGCCAGCAGCTTAGCGTTAAGAGGGGGCCGGGTGGAGACCCAGTACTTC.

This clonotype was observed many times. The junction differs from germline at one of its ends, possibly a read error. The chain has TRBV7-3 and TRBJ2-1; 7 bases match TRBD2. Germline-derived CDR1 and CDR2 are SGHTA and FQGTGA. The CDR3 runs to 15 residues. CDR3: CASSLTGGLYNEQFF. CDR3 coding DNA: TGTGCCAGCAGTTTAACGGGGGGACTCTACAATGAGCAGTTCTTC.

The table lists this clonotype with many counts. The chain carries TRBV28 and TRBJ2-7; D is unresolved. The CDR3 is made up of 13 amino acids. V was trimmed by 6 bases and J by 2 bases, leaving 11 bases between them. Germline CDR1 is MDHEN and CDR2 is SYDVKM. In DNA form, the CDR3 reads TGTGCCAGCAGGAGCTCTCAGACCTACGAGCAGTACTTC. It encodes CASRSSQTYEQYF.

This clonotype was counted a few times. In nucleotides, the CDR3 is TGCAGCGTTGATATCGGGGGAGGCGGTGAGCAGTTCTTC. This gives the protein CSVDIGGGGEQFF. This chain uses TRBV29-1 with TRBJ2-1; D might be TRBD2 (6 bases). The CDR3 contains 13 residues. V was cut by 3 bases and J by 9 bases, with 15 bases left in between. Looked up from germline, CDR1 is SQVTM and CDR2 is ANQGSEA.

The rearrangement uses TRBV5-1 and TRBJ1-2; TRBD1 might be the D (6 bases). The germline V gene encodes CDR1 SGHRS and CDR2 YFSETQ. Trimming left V 0 bases short and J 4 bases short, with 10 bases between. The CDR3 is 14 residues long. The CDR3 region has the DNA TGCGCCAGCAGCTTGGGACAGGCCATCTATGGCTACACCTTC. Translated, it gives CASSLGQAIYGYTF.